These 18 T cell receptor beta chains were sequenced from one sample in a study of blood T cell repertoires in COVID-19 (TCRdb year 2020). Library construction relied on the immunoSEQ multiplex PCR assay. TCRdb carries this immuneACCESS record with in-frame sequences only. Its versions omit some clonotypes, under half of them owing to an unresolved V gene in the studies checked, with the rest unexplained. The sample table contains approximately 140,000 clones; only one count was recorded for 80% to 90% of them. Jointly, the top ten make up roughly 12% of the sample. The material sequenced was peripheral blood. Receptor source: a young man with COVID-19, enrolled during active disease.

The CDR3 region has the DNA TGTGCCAGCAGTTTCCTGGAGACCCAGTACTTC. Translated, it gives CASSFLETQYF. The genes are TRBV6-5 and TRBJ2-5, with D uncertain. Trimming took 4 bases from V and 5 from J, leaving 5 bases between them. The CDR3 has 11 residues. Germline lookup yields CDR1 MNHEY and CDR2 SVGAGI.

The chain has TRBV12-3 or TRBV12-4 and TRBJ1-5; TRBD1 might be the D (5 bases). V was trimmed by 2 bases and J by 5 bases, leaving 7 bases between them. The CDR3 is made up of 13 amino acids. CDR3 sequence reads: CASSLSRDQPQHF. CDR3 DNA: TGTGCCAGCAGTTTATCCAGGGATCAGCCCCAGCATTTT.

CDR3 residues: CASSGRDRGYNEQFF. The CDR3 region has the DNA TGTGCCAGCAGCGGCCGGGACAGGGGGTACAATGAGCAGTTCTTC. The V and J genes are TRBV13 and TRBJ2-1; 11 bases are shared with TRBD1. The V gene's germline CDR1 is PRHDT and CDR2 FYEKMQ (reference sequence). The CDR3 sequence is 15 residues long. J gave up 4 bases and V 5 bases, and 4 bases lay outside the gene matches.

The CDR3 reads CASSVAGRGNTGELFF. The CDR3 DNA reads TGCGCCAGCAGCGTAGCAGGGAGGGGGAACACCGGGGAGCTGTTTTTT. The chain couples TRBV5-1 to TRBJ2-2; 7 bases line up with TRBD2. The V gene's germline CDR1 is SGHRS and CDR2 YFSETQ. J was trimmed by 1 base and V by 4 bases; bases with no gene match: 7. This CDR3 is built from 16 residues.

The chain has TRBV4-1 and TRBJ1-1; 9 bases fit TRBD1. Germline CDR1 MGHRA, CDR2 YSYEKL. The CDR3 has 14 amino acids. V lost 3 bases to trimming and J lost 12 bases; unmatched junction nucleotides: 11. This chain's CDR3 is CASSQPRDRVHPFF. The CDR3 DNA sequence: TGCGCCAGCAGCCAGCCCCGGGACAGGGTACACCCTTTCTTT.

The chain has TRBV24-1 and TRBJ1-2; possibly TRBD1 for D (5 bases). The CDR3 length is 14 residues. In germline, CDR1 is KGHDR, CDR2 SFDVKD. Trimming took 1 base from V and 2 from J, leaving 7 bases between them. CDR3 DNA sequence: TGTGCCACCAGTGATTTTAAGGGGAACTATGGCTACACCTTC. Its protein is CATSDFKGNYGYTF.

DNA for the CDR3: TGTGCCAGCAGCCCCCCCACTAGCGGGATGCAGAATGAGCAGTTCTTC. Translating gives CASSPPTSGMQNEQFF. V and J are TRBV28 and TRBJ2-1, with TRBD2 matching 10 bases. The CDR3 consists of 16 residues. The germline gives CDR1 MDHEN, CDR2 SYDVKM. Unmatched junction bases numbered 12, after V lost 6 bases and J lost 7 bases. The full variable domain, in which reference TRBV28 and TRBJ2-1 provide the parts outside the CDR3, is DVKVTQSSRYLVKRTGEKVFLECVQDMDHENMFWYRQDPGLGLRLIYFSYDVKMKEKGDIPEGYSVSREKKERFSLILESASTNQTSMYLCASSPPTSGMQNEQFFGPGTRLTVL.

The J gene is TRBJ2-5, the V gene TRBV27; 7 bases are a match to TRBD1. This CDR3 has 15 amino acids. The J segment lost 1 base and the V segment lost 8 bases, leaving 10 bases of the junction unmatched. Germline-derived CDR1 and CDR2 are MNHEY and SMNVEV (reference sequence). CDR3 sequence reads: CASSNRGRSQETQYF. CDR3 coding DNA: TGTGCCAGCTCCAACAGGGGAAGGTCCCAAGAGACCCAGTACTTC.

The V call is TRBV28, the J call TRBJ1-2; D gene uncertain. The CDR3 totals 11 residues. CDR1 and CDR2 (germline): MDHEN, SYDVKM. Trimming removed 7 bases at V and 6 bases at J, with 9 bases between. CDR3 DNA sequence: TGTGCCAGCAATTACTTAGATGGCTACACCTTC. Translation gives CASNYLDGYTF.

The rearrangement links TRBV19 to TRBJ2-7; a possible D gene is TRBD1 (6 bases). There are 14 residues in the CDR3. The germline V and J ends were trimmed by 6 bases and 2 bases, with 14 bases remaining between them. CDR1 is LNHDA, CDR2 SQIVND, per germline (reference sequence). CDR3 region: CASSQRGQAYEQYF. In nucleotides, the CDR3 is TGTGCCAGTAGCCAAAGGGGACAAGCCTACGAGCAGTACTTC.

This clone occurred once. J is TRBJ2-7 and V is TRBV7-9; 15 bases agree with TRBD2. Germline V gene sequence: CDR1 SEHNR, CDR2 FQNEAQ (reference sequence). The junction had 2 bases not matched to a gene; V was cut back by 6 bases and J by 2 bases. There are 15 residues in the CDR3. Here the CDR3 reads CASRRTSGRAYEQYF. Here the CDR3 DNA reads TGTGCCAGCAGGAGGACTAGCGGGAGGGCCTACGAGCAGTACTTC.

The chain carries TRBV5-5 and TRBJ2-5, with no clear D. The CDR3 runs 13 residues. Germline CDR1 SGHKS, CDR2 YYEKEE (reference sequence). V was cut by 0 bases and J by 2 bases, with 5 bases left in between. This CDR3 reads CASSLDLQETQYF. DNA of the CDR3: TGTGCCAGCAGCTTGGACTTACAAGAGACCCAGTACTTC.

Only a few counts were recorded for this clone. V usage is TRBV19 and J usage is TRBJ2-3; D may be TRBD1 (6 bases). Trimming removed 6 bases at V and 0 bases at J, with 7 bases between. The germline gives CDR1 LNHDA, CDR2 SQIVND (reference sequence). The CDR3 totals 13 residues. In DNA form, the CDR3 reads TGTGCCAGTAGCGGGACAAGCACAGATACGCAGTATTTT. Protein sequence: CASSGTSTDTQYF.

The chain has TRBV19 and TRBJ2-5; 10 bases agree with TRBD2. Losses at the gene ends were 3 bases for V and 5 bases for J; bases not matched to a gene: 9. This CDR3 contains 16 residues. The germline CDR1 and CDR2 sequences are LNHDA and SQIVND (reference sequence). The CDR3 loop reads CASSILPSGRRETQYF. The CDR3 DNA follows: TGTGCCAGTAGTATCCTTCCTAGCGGGAGAAGGGAGACCCAGTACTTC.

The CDR3 loop is CASSGTFDGGSPLHF. DNA of the CDR3: TGTGCCAGCAGTGGAACCTTTGATGGGGGGTCACCCCTCCACTTT. V usage is TRBV25-1 and J usage is TRBJ1-6; TRBD1 might be the D (5 bases). The V end lost 4 bases, the J end lost 10 bases, and 17 bases lay between the germline ends. The CDR3 totals 15 residues. Germline CDR1 is MGHDK and CDR2 is SYGVNS.

The rearrangement joins TRBV7-2 to TRBJ2-7; maybe TRBD2 (5 bases). CDR3 length: 14 residues. Germline V gene data show CDR1 as SGHTA and CDR2 as FQGNSA. The germline V and J ends were trimmed by 1 base and 3 bases, with 10 bases remaining between them. The CDR3 loop reads CASSLGPGNYEQYF. The CDR3 DNA reads TGTGCCAGCAGCTTAGGACCGGGAAACTACGAGCAGTACTTC. Full variable domain (missing parts from reference TRBV7-2 and TRBJ2-7): GAGVSQSPSNKVTEKGKDVELRCDPISGHTALYWYRQSLGQGLEFLIYFQGNSAPDKSGLPSDRFSAERTGGSVSTLTIQRTQQEDSAVYLCASSLGPGNYEQYFGPGTRLTVT.

The chain joins TRBV9 to TRBJ1-5; D remains unclear. Trimming shortened V by 3 bases and J by 1 base, and 8 bases separated the two germline ends. The CDR3 spans 14 residues. The V gene's germline CDR1 is SGDLS and CDR2 YYNGEE. The CDR3 loop is CASSEGVSNQPQHF. In DNA, the CDR3 is TGTGCCAGCAGCGAAGGAGTAAGCAATCAGCCCCAGCATTTT.

This sequence joins TRBV24-1 and TRBJ2-7; a weak D match, TRBD1 (6 bases). CDR1 and CDR2 from the germline V gene are KGHDR and SFDVKD. This CDR3 spans 15 amino acids. The germline V and J ends were trimmed by 0 bases and 2 bases, with 10 bases remaining between them. In DNA form, the CDR3 reads TGTGCCACCAGTGATTTGACAGGGCCCCCCTACGAGCAGTACTTC. Its translation is CATSDLTGPPYEQYF.